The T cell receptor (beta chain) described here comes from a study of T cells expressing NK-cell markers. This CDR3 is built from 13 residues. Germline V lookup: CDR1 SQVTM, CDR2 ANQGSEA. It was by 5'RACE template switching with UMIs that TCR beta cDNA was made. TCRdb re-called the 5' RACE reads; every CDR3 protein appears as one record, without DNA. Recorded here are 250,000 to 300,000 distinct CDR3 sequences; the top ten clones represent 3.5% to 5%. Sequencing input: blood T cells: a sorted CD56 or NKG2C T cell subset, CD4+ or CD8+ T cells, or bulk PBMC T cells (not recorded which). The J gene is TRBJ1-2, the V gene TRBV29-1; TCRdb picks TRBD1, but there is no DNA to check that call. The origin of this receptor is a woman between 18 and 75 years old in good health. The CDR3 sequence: CSVVGGDVYGYTF.